This T cell receptor beta chain was captured by sequencing in a study of T-cell memory formation after mild COVID-19 (dated by TCRdb to the early 2020s). Describing the broader study: TCR sequence clusters from the two donors were largely donor specific. Longitudinal TCRalpha and TCRbeta repertoire sequencing tracked T-cell clones expanding and contracting after mild COVID-19 in a couple of donors. The cohort was made up of two young adult volunteers, one female and one male, who were previously healthy. General study outcomes and caveats: Some responding clones were detected in pre-infection memory, suggesting pre-existing cross-reactive memory T cells joined the SARS-CoV-2 response. Clones contracting from day 15 to 85 had balanced CD4/CD8 phenotypes, while a second wave expanding from day 15 to 37 was biased towards CD4+. The study covered only a couple of mild cases, and larger cohorts including severe cases with pre-infection samples were considered necessary. SARS-CoV-2 specificity was not confirmed for the second-wave clones peaking on day 37. Contracting CD4+ clones turned up mainly in the CM and EM memory subsets, whereas EMRA was where CD8+ clones were enriched.

Concerning this clonotype: This receptor's antigen is unknown. No base-level quality is on record; no much larger clone is a single base apart.

Sequencer: Illumina NovaSeq 6000. TCRalpha and TCRbeta cDNA libraries were constructed by 5'RACE with constant-segment primers, with sample barcodes and unique molecular identifiers being introduced. RNA was extracted from every sample with Trizol reagent. The libraries were amplified in two PCR steps, and the second step added a second sample barcode and Illumina TruSeq adapters. Libraries were sequenced on an Illumina NovaSeq with 2 x 150 bp paired-end reads. Processing in the source paper ran as follows. Reads were demultiplexed and collapsed into UMI-guided consensus sequences with migec v1.2.7. Using mixcr v2.1.11, UMI consensuses were aligned to TRA and TRB V and J templates and then assembled into clonotypes. Clonotypes were classified as expanded or contracted when called significant by both edgeR and NoisET, with noise models trained on biological replicates. edgeR calls used a false discovery rate-adjusted p below 0.01 and a log2 fold-change threshold of 1. As an exploratory analysis of dynamics, PCA with hierarchical clustering was applied to max-normalized trajectories of the 1000 most abundant clonotypes. Each responding clone was given a CD4 or CD8 phenotype based on the CD4+ and CD8+ repertoires, which had been sequenced separately. TCRdb reran the public reads through fastp at Q25 and MiXCR, keeping productive beta chains. Each CDR3 protein appears once, grouped with its most common genes and DNA. TCRdb assigned the V and J calls; the authors' analysis was not used. The sample table records about 450,000 distinct CDR3 sequences; 23% of these occur just once. Of the sample, about 12% falls within the top ten clones.

Ficoll-Paque density gradient centrifugation was used to isolate PBMCs. The sequencing sample was made of PBMCs or a T cell subset sorted from them (not recorded which). This TCR derives from an adult woman who had mild COVID-19 (a few samples of this study predate the infection). The sample titles of this study are shuffled in the database, so cell type and time point are left out; the donor was told from shared clones.

CDR3 region: CATSAGQDSQPQHF. The DNA sequence is TGTGCCACCAGTGCGGGGCAGGATTCTCAGCCCCAGCATTTT. The chain is made from TRBV24-1 and TRBJ1-5; the D gene is perhaps TRBD1, on 5 matching bases. The V and J ends are trimmed by 5 bases and 6 bases, leaving 13 bases between them. CDR1 and CDR2 (KGHDR, SFDVKD) derive from the germline V gene. The CDR3 has 14 amino acids, counting the end cysteine and phenylalanine. Just the 42-base CDR3 DNA is kept, in frame starting at base 1.